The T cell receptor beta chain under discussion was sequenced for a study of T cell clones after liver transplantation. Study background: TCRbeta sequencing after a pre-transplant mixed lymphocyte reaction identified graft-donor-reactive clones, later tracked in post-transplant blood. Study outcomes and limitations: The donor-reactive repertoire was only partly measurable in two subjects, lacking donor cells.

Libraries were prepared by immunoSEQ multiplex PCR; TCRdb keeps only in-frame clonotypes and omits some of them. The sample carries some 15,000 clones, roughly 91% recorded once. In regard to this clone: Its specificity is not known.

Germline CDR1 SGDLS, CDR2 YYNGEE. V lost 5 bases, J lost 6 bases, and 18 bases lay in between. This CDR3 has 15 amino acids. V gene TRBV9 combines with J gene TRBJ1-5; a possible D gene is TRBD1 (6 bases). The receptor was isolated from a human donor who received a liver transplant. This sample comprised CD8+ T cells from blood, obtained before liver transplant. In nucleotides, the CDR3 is TGTGCCAGCAGTGAAACAGGGAAATGGAGTCAGCCCCAGCATTTT. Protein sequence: CASSETGKWSQPQHF.